The clone carrying this T cell receptor beta chain has only a few counts. Sequencing used immunoSEQ multiplex PCR; TCRdb keeps in-frame clones, though not all of them. The sample has tens of thousands of clones, 92% seen once. This sample was taken from a study of technical replicates of blood from a few donors. Germline loops: CDR1 MNHNY, CDR2 SVGAGI (reference sequence). The J segment lost 3 bases and the V segment lost 6 bases, leaving 5 bases of the junction unmatched. CDR3 size: 14 residues. The sample taken for sequencing was T cells isolated from PBMCs. This chain connects TRBV6-6 to TRBJ1-5, with TRBD1 matching 7 bases. This receptor was identified in a human donor in good health. CDR3 loop: CASRDRDPNQPQHF. The CDR3 coding sequence is TGTGCCAGCAGAGACAGGGACCCCAATCAGCCCCAGCATTTT.